Below, one T cell receptor (beta chain) is given with its context. The entry originates in a study of T cell responses to AZD1222 COVID-19 vaccine. Generated by immunoSEQ multiplex PCR, the TCRdb table keeps only in-frame clones and is missing some. The sample has about 150,000 clones; around 93% are singletons. Trimming cost V 6 bases and J 0 bases, with 8 bases left between them. Germline lookup yields CDR1 MNHEY and CDR2 SVGAGI. The CDR3 has 14 amino acids. V and J are TRBV6-5 and TRBJ1-4; D remains ambiguous. The sequencing here drew on peripheral blood, taken on day 0 of AZD1222 vaccination. This sequence originates from an adult in good health. The DNA for the CDR3 is TGTGCCAGCAGAAGACGGTCAACTAATGAAAAACTGTTTTTT. This gives the protein CASRRRSTNEKLFF.